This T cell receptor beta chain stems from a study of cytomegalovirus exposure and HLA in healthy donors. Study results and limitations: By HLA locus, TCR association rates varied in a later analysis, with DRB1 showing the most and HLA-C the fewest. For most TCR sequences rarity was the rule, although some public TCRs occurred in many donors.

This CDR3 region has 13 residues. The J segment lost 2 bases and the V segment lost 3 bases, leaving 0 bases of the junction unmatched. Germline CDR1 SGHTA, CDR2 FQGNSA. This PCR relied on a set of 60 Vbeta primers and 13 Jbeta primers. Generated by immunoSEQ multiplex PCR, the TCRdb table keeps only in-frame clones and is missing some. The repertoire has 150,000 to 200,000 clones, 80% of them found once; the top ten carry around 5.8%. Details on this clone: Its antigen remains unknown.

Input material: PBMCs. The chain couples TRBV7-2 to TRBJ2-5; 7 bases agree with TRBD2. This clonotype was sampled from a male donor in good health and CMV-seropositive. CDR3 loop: CASSLGGQETQYF. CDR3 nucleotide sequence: TGTGCCAGCAGCTTGGGGGGGCAAGAGACCCAGTACTTC.